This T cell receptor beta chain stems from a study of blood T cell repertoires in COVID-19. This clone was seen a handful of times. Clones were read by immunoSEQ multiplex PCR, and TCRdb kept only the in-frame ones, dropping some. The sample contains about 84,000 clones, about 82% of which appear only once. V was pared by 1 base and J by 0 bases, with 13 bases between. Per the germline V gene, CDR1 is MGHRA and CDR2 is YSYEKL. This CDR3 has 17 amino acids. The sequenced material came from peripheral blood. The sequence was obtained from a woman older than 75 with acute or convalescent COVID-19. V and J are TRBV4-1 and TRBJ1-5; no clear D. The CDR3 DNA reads TGCGCCAGCAGCCAAGCCGGGAGTCTTTATAGCAATCAGCCCCAGCATTTT. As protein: CASSQAGSLYSNQPQHF.